This T cell receptor (beta chain) was profiled in a study of blood T cells in healthy people across ages. Study results and caveats: Expanded clonotype changes were possibly confounded by unknown donor CMV status. Roughly linear age-related decline in beta diversity appeared, significant by age around 40.

This CDR3 region has 18 residues. Germline CDR1 reads MNHEY; CDR2 reads SVGAGI. V was cut by 4 bases and J by 8 bases, with 24 bases left in between. Every donor contributed around 10 milliliters of peripheral blood by blood draw. The study isolated at least 6 million PBMCs from each sample. Worth noting for this clonotype: What it binds is not known.

Primed by a sample-barcoded 5' primer and a J-beta primer mix, a second PCR proceeded for about 6 to 12 cycles. TCRdb itself ran the 5' RACE reads through MiXCR, one entry per CDR3 protein. The table includes almost 800,000 distinct CDR3 sequences, 58% detected once. The rearrangement links TRBV6-5 to TRBJ1-6, with D tentatively TRBD1 (5 bases). This TCR was recovered from a man aged 25-45 years in good health. The sequencing sample was made of blood. CDR3 coding DNA: TGTGCCAGCAGTTTCTGGACACGGCTCAACTGGAGGGATTCACCCCTCCACTTT. Its protein is CASSFWTRLNWRDSPLHF.